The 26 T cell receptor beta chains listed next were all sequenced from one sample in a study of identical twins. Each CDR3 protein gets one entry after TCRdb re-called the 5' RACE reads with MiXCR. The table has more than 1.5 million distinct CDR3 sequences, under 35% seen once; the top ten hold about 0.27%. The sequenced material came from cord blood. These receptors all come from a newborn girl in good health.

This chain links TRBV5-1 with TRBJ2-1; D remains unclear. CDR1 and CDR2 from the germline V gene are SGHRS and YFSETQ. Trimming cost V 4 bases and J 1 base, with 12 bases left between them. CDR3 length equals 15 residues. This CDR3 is CASSPVGPSYNEQFF. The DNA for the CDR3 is TGCGCCAGCAGCCCAGTAGGACCTTCCTACAATGAGCAGTTCTTC. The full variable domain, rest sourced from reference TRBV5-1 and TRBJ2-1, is KAGVTQTPRYLIKTRGQQVTLSCSPISGHRSVSWYQQTPGQGLQFLFEYFSETQRNKGNFPGRFSGRQFSNSRSEMNVSTLELGDSALYLCASSPVGPSYNEQFFGPGTRLTVL.

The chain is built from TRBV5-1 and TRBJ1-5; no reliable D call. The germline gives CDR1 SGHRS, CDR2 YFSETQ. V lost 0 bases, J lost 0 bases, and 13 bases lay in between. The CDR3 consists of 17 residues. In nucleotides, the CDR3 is TGCGCCAGCAGCTTGGCGGCACGATCTTATAGCAATCAGCCCCAGCATTTT. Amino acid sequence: CASSLAARSYSNQPQHF.

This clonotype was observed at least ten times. The DNA for the CDR3 is TGCAGCGTTAAAATGTGGACAGGGCCAAAGACCCAGTACTTC. This gives the protein CSVKMWTGPKTQYF. The gene calls are TRBV29-1 and TRBJ2-5; 8 nucleotides line up with TRBD1. Germline assignment: CDR1 SQVTM and CDR2 ANQGSEA. The junction had 11 bases not matched to a gene; V was cut back by 5 bases and J by 6 bases. This CDR3 has 14 residues.

The DNA of the CDR3 is TGCAGTGCCGCCAGGGGGTCCTACAATGAGCAGTTCTTC. This sequence encodes CSAARGSYNEQFF. The chain employs TRBV20-1 and TRBJ2-1; TRBD1 matches 7 bases. Germline-derived CDR1 and CDR2 are DFQATT and SNEGSKA (reference sequence). J lost 1 base, V lost 6 bases, and 3 bases had no gene match. CDR3 length: 13 residues.

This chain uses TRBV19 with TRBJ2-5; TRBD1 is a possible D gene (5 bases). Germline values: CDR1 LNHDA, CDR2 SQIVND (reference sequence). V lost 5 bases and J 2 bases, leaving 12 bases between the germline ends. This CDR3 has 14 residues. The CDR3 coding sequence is TGTGCCAGTAGTGGAGCAGGGCCTCAAGAGACCCAGTACTTC. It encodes CASSGAGPQETQYF.

Written as DNA, the CDR3 is TGTGCCAGCAGCCGTAGCGTCTCCTACAATGAGCAGTTCTTC. Its translation: CASSRSVSYNEQFF. The chain links TRBV11-2 to TRBJ2-1; TRBD2 is a possible D gene (5 bases). Germline lookup yields CDR1 SGHAT and CDR2 FQNNGV. The V end lost 5 bases, the J end lost 0 bases, and 8 bases lay between the germline ends. CDR3 size: 14 residues.

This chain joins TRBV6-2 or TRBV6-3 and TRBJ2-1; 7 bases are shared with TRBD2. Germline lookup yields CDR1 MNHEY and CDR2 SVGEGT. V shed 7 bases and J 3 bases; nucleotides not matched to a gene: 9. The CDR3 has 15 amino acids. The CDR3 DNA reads TGTGCCAGCATTCGTCTAGCGGTTGTCTACAATGAGCAGTTCTTC. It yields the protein CASIRLAVVYNEQFF.

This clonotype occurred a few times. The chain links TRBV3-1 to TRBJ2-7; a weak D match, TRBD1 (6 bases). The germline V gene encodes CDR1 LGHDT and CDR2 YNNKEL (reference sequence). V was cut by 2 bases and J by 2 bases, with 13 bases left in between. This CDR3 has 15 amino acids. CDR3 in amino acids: CASSQRKPGAYEQYF. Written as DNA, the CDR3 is TGTGCCAGCAGCCAACGGAAGCCAGGGGCCTACGAGCAGTACTTC.

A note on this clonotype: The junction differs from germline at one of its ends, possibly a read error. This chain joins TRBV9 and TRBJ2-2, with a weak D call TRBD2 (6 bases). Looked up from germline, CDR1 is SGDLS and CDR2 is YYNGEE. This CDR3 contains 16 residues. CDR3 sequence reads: CASSVVGSTNTGGLFF. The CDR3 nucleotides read TGTGCCAGCAGCGTAGTGGGTAGTACGAACACCGGGGGGCTGTTTTTT.

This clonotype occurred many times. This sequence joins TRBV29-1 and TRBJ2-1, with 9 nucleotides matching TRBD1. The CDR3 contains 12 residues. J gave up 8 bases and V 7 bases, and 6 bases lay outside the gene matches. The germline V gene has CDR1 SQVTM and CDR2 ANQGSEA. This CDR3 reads CSAGTGMYEQFF. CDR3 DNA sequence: TGCAGCGCTGGGACAGGGATGTATGAGCAGTTCTTC.

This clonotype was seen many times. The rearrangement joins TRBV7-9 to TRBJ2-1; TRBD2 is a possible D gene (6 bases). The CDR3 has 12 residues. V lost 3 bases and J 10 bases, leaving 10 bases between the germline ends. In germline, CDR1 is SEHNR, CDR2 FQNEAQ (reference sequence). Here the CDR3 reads CASSLIREEQFF. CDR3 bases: TGTGCCAGCAGCTTGATTCGGGAGGAGCAGTTCTTC.

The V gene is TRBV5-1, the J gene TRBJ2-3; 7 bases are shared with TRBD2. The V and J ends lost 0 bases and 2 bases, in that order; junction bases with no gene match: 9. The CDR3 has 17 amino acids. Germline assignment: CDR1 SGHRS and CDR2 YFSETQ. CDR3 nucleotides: TGCGCCAGCAGCTTGGAGGGCAGGGACTACCCCACAGATACGCAGTATTTT. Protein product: CASSLEGRDYPTDTQYF. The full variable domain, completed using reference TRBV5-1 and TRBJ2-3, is KAGVTQTPRYLIKTRGQQVTLSCSPISGHRSVSWYQQTPGQGLQFLFEYFSETQRNKGNFPGRFSGRQFSNSRSEMNVSTLELGDSALYLCASSLEGRDYPTDTQYFGPGTRLTVL.

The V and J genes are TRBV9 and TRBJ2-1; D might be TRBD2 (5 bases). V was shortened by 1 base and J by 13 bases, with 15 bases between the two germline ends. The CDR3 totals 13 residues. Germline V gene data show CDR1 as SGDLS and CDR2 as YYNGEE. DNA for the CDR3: TGTGCCAGCAGCGTAAGCGTCTGGGAGACCCAGTTCTTC. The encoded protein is CASSVSVWETQFF.

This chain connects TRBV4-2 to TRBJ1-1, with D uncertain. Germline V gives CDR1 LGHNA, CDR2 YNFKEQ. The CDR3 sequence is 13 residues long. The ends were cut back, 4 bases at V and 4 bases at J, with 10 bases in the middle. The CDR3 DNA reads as TGTGCCAGCAGCCGGCTCAGTGGCACTGAAGCTTTCTTT. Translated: CASSRLSGTEAFF.

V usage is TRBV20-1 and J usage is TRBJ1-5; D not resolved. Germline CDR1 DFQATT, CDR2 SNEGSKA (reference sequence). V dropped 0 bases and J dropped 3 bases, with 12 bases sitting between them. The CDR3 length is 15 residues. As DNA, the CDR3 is TGCAGTGCTAGAGAGGTAGTGCAGTCCAATCAGCCCCAGCATTTT. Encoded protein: CSAREVVQSNQPQHF.

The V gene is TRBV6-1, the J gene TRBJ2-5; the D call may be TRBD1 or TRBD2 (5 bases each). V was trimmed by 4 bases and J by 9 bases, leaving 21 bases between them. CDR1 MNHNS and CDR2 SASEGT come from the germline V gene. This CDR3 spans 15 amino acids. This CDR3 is CASSGDGGPLVSQYF. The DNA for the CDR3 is TGTGCCAGCAGTGGAGATGGGGGTCCGCTCGTGTCCCAGTACTTC.

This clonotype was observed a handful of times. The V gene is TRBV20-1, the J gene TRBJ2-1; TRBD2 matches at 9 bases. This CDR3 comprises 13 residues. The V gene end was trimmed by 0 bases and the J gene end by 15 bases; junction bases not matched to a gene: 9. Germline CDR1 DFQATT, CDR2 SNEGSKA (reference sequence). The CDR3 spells CSARDRLAGMRFF. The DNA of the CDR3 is TGCAGTGCTAGAGATCGGCTAGCGGGAATGAGGTTCTTC.

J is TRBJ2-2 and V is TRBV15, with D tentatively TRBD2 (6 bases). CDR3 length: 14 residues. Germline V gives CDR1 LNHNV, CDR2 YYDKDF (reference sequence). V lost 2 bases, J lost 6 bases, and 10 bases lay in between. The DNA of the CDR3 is TGTGCCACCAGCAGAAGACTAGTCCCCGGGGAGCTGTTTTTT. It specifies CATSRRLVPGELFF. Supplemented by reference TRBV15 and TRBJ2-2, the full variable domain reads DAMVIQNPRYQVTQFGKPVTLSCSQTLNHNVMYWYQQKSSQAPKLLFHYYDKDFNNEADTPDNFQSRRPNTSFCFLDIRSPGLGDTAMYLCATSRRLVPGELFFGEGSRLTVL.

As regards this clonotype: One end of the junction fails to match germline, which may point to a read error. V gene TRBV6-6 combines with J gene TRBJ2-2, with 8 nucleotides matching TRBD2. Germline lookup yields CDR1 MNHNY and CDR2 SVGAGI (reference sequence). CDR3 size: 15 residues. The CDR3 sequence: CASRGRGVNTRELFF. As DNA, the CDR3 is TGTGCCAGCAGAGGGCGGGGGGTCAACACCAGGGAGCTGTTTTTT.

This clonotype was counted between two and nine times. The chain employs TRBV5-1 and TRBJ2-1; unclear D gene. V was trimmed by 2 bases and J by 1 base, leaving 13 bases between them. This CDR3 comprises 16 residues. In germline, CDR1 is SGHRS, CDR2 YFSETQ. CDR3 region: CASSFRRSQSYNEQFF. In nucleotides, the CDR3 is TGCGCCAGCAGCTTCCGCCGGTCTCAATCCTACAATGAGCAGTTCTTC.

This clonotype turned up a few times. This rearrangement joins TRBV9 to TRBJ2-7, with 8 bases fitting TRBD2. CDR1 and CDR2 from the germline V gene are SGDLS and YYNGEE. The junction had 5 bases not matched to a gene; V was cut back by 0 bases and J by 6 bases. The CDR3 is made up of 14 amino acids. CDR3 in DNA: TGTGCCAGCAGCGTAGACGGGAGGGCCTCCGAGCAGTACTTC. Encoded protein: CASSVDGRASEQYF.

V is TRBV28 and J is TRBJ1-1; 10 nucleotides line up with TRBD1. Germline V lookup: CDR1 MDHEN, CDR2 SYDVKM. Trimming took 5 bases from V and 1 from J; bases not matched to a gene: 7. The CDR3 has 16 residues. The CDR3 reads CASSLGQGGTNTEAFF. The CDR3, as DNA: TGTGCCAGCAGTCTTGGACAGGGGGGCACGAACACTGAAGCTTTCTTT.

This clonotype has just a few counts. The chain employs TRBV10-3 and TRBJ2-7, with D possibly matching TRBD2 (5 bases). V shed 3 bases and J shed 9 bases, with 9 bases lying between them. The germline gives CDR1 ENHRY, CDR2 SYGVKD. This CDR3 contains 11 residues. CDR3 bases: TGTGCCATCAGTGACGGGGATGTGCAGTACTTC. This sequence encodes CAISDGDVQYF.

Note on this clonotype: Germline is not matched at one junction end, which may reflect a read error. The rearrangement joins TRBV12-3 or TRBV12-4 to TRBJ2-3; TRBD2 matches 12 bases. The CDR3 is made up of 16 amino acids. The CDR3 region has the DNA TGTGCCAGCAGTTTGCCACTAGCGGGGGGCACAGATACGGAGTATTTT. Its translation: CASSLPLAGGTDTEYF.

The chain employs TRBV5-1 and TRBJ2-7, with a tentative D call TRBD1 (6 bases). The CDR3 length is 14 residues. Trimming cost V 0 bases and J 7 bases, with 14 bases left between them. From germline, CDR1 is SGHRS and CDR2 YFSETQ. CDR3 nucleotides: TGCGCCAGCAGCTTGGCGCTAGGGGACAATGAGCAGTACTTC. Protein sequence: CASSLALGDNEQYF.

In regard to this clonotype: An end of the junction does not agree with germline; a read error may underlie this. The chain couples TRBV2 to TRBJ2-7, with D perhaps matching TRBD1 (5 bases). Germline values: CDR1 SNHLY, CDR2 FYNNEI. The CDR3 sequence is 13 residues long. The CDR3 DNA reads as TGTGCCGGCAGCGCCCTTGACAGCTACGAGCAGTACTTC. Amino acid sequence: CAGSALDSYEQYF.